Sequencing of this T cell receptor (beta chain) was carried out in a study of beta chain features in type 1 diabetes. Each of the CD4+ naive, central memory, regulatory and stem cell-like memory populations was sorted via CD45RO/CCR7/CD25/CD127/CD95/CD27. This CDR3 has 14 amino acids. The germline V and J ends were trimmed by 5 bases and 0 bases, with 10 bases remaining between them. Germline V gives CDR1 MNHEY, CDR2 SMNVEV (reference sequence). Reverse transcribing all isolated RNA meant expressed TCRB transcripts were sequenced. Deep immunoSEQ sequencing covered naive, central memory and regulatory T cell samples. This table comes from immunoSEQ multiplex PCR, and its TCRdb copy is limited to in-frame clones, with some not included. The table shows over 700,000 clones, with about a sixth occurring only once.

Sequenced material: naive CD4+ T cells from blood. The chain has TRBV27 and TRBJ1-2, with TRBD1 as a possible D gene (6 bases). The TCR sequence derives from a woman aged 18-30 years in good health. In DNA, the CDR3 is TGTGCCAGCAGTAATCAGGGGACTAACTATGGCTACACCTTC. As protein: CASSNQGTNYGYTF.